This entry concerns a single TCR beta chain. The sample is drawn from a study of blood T cell repertoires in COVID-19. On the study more broadly: Donors in the United States, Italy and Spain gave samples during acute or convalescent COVID-19. T cells, B-cell-depleted T cells, or PBMCs provided the cDNA or gDNA that served as material.

Authors' processing steps: Amplification of reference gene primers provided the estimated nucleated cell counts. Sequenced by immunoSEQ multiplex PCR; TCRdb stores in-frame clones only, minus some. V, J and clone size are those of that table, while D and trimming were read from the DNA. The top ten clones hold approximately 1.4% of a sample with about 47,000 clones, over 80% of them seen once. V trimming: 1 base; J trimming: 6 bases; junction bases outside the gene matches: 2. This CDR3 has 15 amino acids. Germline CDR1 MRHNA, CDR2 SNTAGT. The chain couples TRBV6-4 to TRBJ2-3; 12 bases agree with TRBD2. This TCR came from a man aged 45-60 years with acute or convalescent COVID-19. The specimen was peripheral blood. The DNA of the CDR3 is TGTGCCAGCAGTGACTACACTAGCGGGAGGGATACGCAGTATTTT. Amino acid sequence: CASSDYTSGRDTQYF.